A single sample gave rise to the 30 T cell receptor beta chains below, sequenced in a study of cytomegalovirus exposure and HLA in healthy donors. Sequencing was performed with immunoSEQ multiplex PCR; in TCRdb, only in-frame clones are kept and a portion is missing. The sample shows about 330,000 clones, 75% to 90% of them seen only once. The sequenced material came from PBMCs. The receptors stem from a woman aged 18-35 years in good health and CMV-seronegative.

With regard to this clone: The sample contains more than one DNA sequence encoding this CDR3. This chain links TRBV18 with TRBJ2-7; 8 bases align to TRBD2. Losses at the gene ends were 3 bases for V and 2 bases for J; bases not matched to a gene: 0. CDR1 and CDR2 (germline): KGHSH, LQKENI. The CDR3 runs 13 residues. CDR3 sequence reads: CASSPGLAYEQYF. The CDR3 nucleotides read TGTGCCAGCTCACCGGGACTAGCCTACGAGCAGTACTTC.

The chain recombines TRBV5-1 with TRBJ2-7; 12 nucleotides agree with TRBD1. CDR3 length equals 14 residues. V lost 2 bases, J lost 6 bases, and 3 bases stayed unmatched. The V gene's germline CDR1 is SGHRS and CDR2 YFSETQ. The CDR3: CASSFGTGGAEQYF. CDR3 sequence (DNA): TGCGCCAGCAGCTTCGGGACAGGGGGCGCCGAGCAGTACTTC.

The chain couples TRBV27 to TRBJ2-1; D is perhaps TRBD2 (5 bases). The CDR3 contains 15 residues. Germline values: CDR1 MNHEY, CDR2 SMNVEV (reference sequence). The V gene lost 7 bases and the J gene lost 7 bases, with 20 bases spanning the gap. The CDR3 spells CASTYDYTKGNEQFF. The CDR3 DNA is TGTGCCAGCACGTACGACTATACTAAAGGGAATGAGCAGTTCTTC.

The rearrangement joins TRBV28 to TRBJ2-3; a weak D match, TRBD1 (6 bases). This CDR3 is 16 amino acids long. V was cut by 5 bases and J by 2 bases, with 17 bases left in between. The germline V gene encodes CDR1 MDHEN and CDR2 SYDVKM. CDR3 in amino acids: CASSNQQGAPTDTQYF. DNA of the CDR3: TGTGCCAGCAGTAACCAACAGGGAGCCCCCACAGATACGCAGTATTTT.

V usage is TRBV6-6 and J usage is TRBJ2-2; D remains unclear. Germline V gene data show CDR1 as MNHNY and CDR2 as SVGAGI (reference sequence). There are 13 residues in the CDR3. Trimming stripped 2 bases from V and 6 bases from J, with 7 bases between. CDR3 residues: CASSYGSSGELFF. DNA for the CDR3: TGTGCCAGCAGTTACGGTAGTTCCGGGGAGCTGTTTTTT.

The chain uses TRBV5-1 and TRBJ2-7; the match to TRBD2 covers 13 bases. Germline CDR1 is SGHRS and CDR2 is YFSETQ. The CDR3 loop spans 16 amino acids. V was clipped by 4 bases and J by 5 bases; unmatched bases: 9. This CDR3 is CASSLGTSGILDEQYF. The CDR3 nucleotides read TGCGCCAGCAGCCTAGGGACTAGCGGGATTTTGGACGAGCAGTACTTC.

This chain uses TRBV11-2 with TRBJ2-2; TRBD1 matches 8 bases. There are 14 residues in the CDR3. V dropped 5 bases and J dropped 7; count of bases not matched to a gene: 6. Germline CDR1 and CDR2: SGHAT and FQNNGV. CDR3 nucleotide sequence: TGTGCCAGCAGCGTGGGACAGGTTAACGGGGAGCTGTTTTTT. Translated, it gives CASSVGQVNGELFF.

The rearrangement uses TRBV4-3 and TRBJ2-3; TRBD2 matches 8 bases. Germline lookup yields CDR1 LGHNA and CDR2 YSLEER. This CDR3 is built from 16 residues. V shed 3 bases and J 6 bases; nucleotides not matched to a gene: 11. The CDR3 protein is CASSQAGLGNIDTQYF. In nucleotides, the CDR3 is TGCGCCAGCAGCCAGGCGGGACTAGGAAACATTGATACGCAGTATTTT.

The rearrangement joins TRBV13 to TRBJ2-7; 9 bases match TRBD2. Germline V CDR1 and CDR2: PRHDT, FYEKMQ (reference sequence). The CDR3 is made up of 15 amino acids. The trim removed 2 bases at V and 0 bases at J, leaving 2 bases unmatched. In DNA, the CDR3 is TGTGCCAGCAGCTTACTAGCGGGGCCCTCCTACGAGCAGTACTTC. Translation: CASSLLAGPSYEQYF.

This chain connects TRBV5-1 to TRBJ2-5, with 12 bases lining up with TRBD1. V lost 4 bases to trimming and J lost 3 bases; unmatched junction nucleotides: 4. The CDR3 is 15 amino acids. The germline gives CDR1 SGHRS, CDR2 YFSETQ. The CDR3 sequence: CASSGTGGGEETQYF. The CDR3 bases are TGCGCCAGCAGCGGGACAGGGGGCGGAGAAGAGACCCAGTACTTC.

V gene TRBV28 combines with J gene TRBJ2-3, with 11 bases fitting TRBD2. The CDR3 runs 16 residues. V was pared by 4 bases and J by 0 bases, with 3 bases of the junction left unmatched. CDR1 is MDHEN and CDR2 is SYDVKM in the germline V gene. Written as DNA, the CDR3 is TGTGCCAGCAGTTACGGGACTAGCGGAAGCACAGATACGCAGTATTTT. Its protein product is CASSYGTSGSTDTQYF.

The chain employs TRBV7-9 and TRBJ1-1, with TRBD1 matching over 10 bases. Germline CDR1 reads SEHNR; CDR2 reads FQNEAQ (reference sequence). The CDR3 consists of 16 residues. V lost 4 bases, J lost 4 bases, and 9 bases stayed unmatched. CDR3 nucleotides: TGTGCCAGCAGCTCCACGACAGGGGGCAGGGGCACTGAAGCTTTCTTT. Its protein is CASSSTTGGRGTEAFF.

The rearrangement joins TRBV27 to TRBJ2-1; 7 bases line up with TRBD1. Germline V gene data show CDR1 as MNHEY and CDR2 as SMNVEV (reference sequence). The CDR3 sequence is 14 residues long. V was clipped by 6 bases and J by 4 bases; unmatched bases: 6. CDR3 nucleotides: TGTGCCAGCAGGGTAGGGGGACAGTACAATGAGCAGTTCTTC. It specifies CASRVGGQYNEQFF.

V gene TRBV6-5 combines with J gene TRBJ2-7, with TRBD1 matching 9 bases. The V gene end was trimmed by 6 bases and the J gene end by 3 bases; junction bases not matched to a gene: 9. This CDR3 has 15 residues. Germline values: CDR1 MNHEY, CDR2 SVGAGI. The CDR3 spells CASRRFRQGDYEQYF. The CDR3 nucleotides are TGTGCCAGCAGACGGTTTCGACAGGGGGACTACGAGCAGTACTTC.

This sequence joins TRBV7-2 and TRBJ2-3, with D perhaps matching TRBD1 (6 bases). The CDR3 has 15 amino acids. V was pared by 4 bases and J by 2 bases, with 13 bases between. Germline V gives CDR1 SGHTA, CDR2 FQGNSA. CDR3 sequence: CASSSIDRITDTQYF. Written as DNA, the CDR3 is TGTGCCAGCAGCTCCATTGACAGGATCACAGATACGCAGTATTTT.

The chain has TRBV5-1 and TRBJ2-3; tentative D call: TRBD2 (5 bases). V was cut by 4 bases and J by 1 base, with 13 bases left in between. CDR1 and CDR2 (germline): SGHRS, YFSETQ. The CDR3 is 15 residues long. This CDR3 reads CASSIPLGGTDTQYF. The CDR3 DNA follows: TGCGCCAGCAGCATCCCCCTCGGGGGCACAGATACGCAGTATTTT.

This clone was recorded a few times. This chain connects TRBV29-1 to TRBJ2-2; TRBD2 matches at 11 bases. Germline V lookup: CDR1 SQVTM, CDR2 ANQGSEA. CDR3 length: 15 amino acids. The J segment lost 7 bases and the V segment lost 6 bases, leaving 10 bases of the junction unmatched. The CDR3 protein is CSVNLAGGADGELFF. The DNA for the CDR3 is TGCAGCGTAAATTTAGCGGGAGGGGCTGACGGGGAGCTGTTTTTT.

The chain joins TRBV11-3 to TRBJ2-1, with 9 bases lining up with TRBD1. Germline V gene data show CDR1 as SGHNT and CDR2 as YENEEA. J was trimmed by 2 bases and V by 5 bases; bases with no gene match: 7. The CDR3 contains 16 residues. CDR3 region: CASSGYGQGPYNEQFF. Written as DNA, the CDR3 is TGTGCCAGCAGCGGCTACGGACAGGGGCCCTACAATGAGCAGTTCTTC.

The count of this clone is one. This chain uses TRBV27 with TRBJ2-5; TRBD2 matches 12 bases. The CDR3 covers 21 residues. CDR1 is MNHEY and CDR2 is SMNVEV in the germline V gene (reference sequence). V lost 6 bases and J lost 3; bases outside the gene matches: 23. The CDR3 DNA reads as TGTGCCAGCAGCTTACGACGGACTAGCGGGAATACACGTGCCGATAAAGAGACCCAGTACTTC. It translates to CASSLRRTSGNTRADKETQYF.

The V and J genes are TRBV2 and TRBJ2-3; the D gene is possibly TRBD2 (5 bases). Deletions cut 6 bases from V and 0 bases from J, with 7 bases between. This CDR3 is built from 13 residues. Germline CDR1 is SNHLY and CDR2 is FYNNEI. CDR3 protein: CASSGESTDTQYF. The CDR3 region has the DNA TGTGCCAGCAGCGGGGAAAGCACAGATACGCAGTATTTT.

This chain joins TRBV29-1 and TRBJ1-2; TRBD1 aligns across 8 bases. Germline V lookup: CDR1 SQVTM, CDR2 ANQGSEA. The CDR3 loop spans 13 amino acids. V was clipped by 7 bases and J by 8 bases; unmatched bases: 12. CDR3 sequence (DNA): TGCAGCGCTGCGCCGGGACAGGCGGACGGCTACACCTTC. It codes for CSAAPGQADGYTF.

This chain connects TRBV7-9 to TRBJ2-7; 7 nucleotides match TRBD2. V lost 1 base to trimming and J lost 7 bases; unmatched junction nucleotides: 7. The germline V gene has CDR1 SEHNR and CDR2 FQNEAQ (reference sequence). The CDR3 spans 14 residues. CDR3 DNA sequence: TGTGCCAGCAGCTTAGGATGGGCGCGGGAGGAGCAGTACTTC. Encoded protein: CASSLGWAREEQYF.

Here the CDR3 DNA reads TGTGCCAGCAGCGTAGGGCAATTTGACGAGCAGTACTTC. It translates to CASSVGQFDEQYF. The chain carries TRBV9 and TRBJ2-7; D remains unclear. CDR1 and CDR2 from the germline V gene are SGDLS and YYNGEE. The CDR3 loop spans 13 amino acids. V lost 0 bases and J 5 bases, leaving 9 bases between the germline ends.

This clone is a singleton in its sample. The junction and the germline gene differ at one end; a read error may be behind it. The genes are TRBV2 and TRBJ2-6; 11 bases agree with TRBD1. Germline CDR1 reads SNHLY; CDR2 reads FYNNEI. CDR3 size: 20 residues. CDR3 coding DNA: TGTGCCAGCAGCGAAGGACAGGGGGCTAATAGCGATTCTGGGGCCAACGTCCTGACTTTC. Translation: CASSEGQGANSDSGANVLTF.

The chain combines TRBV7-3 with TRBJ2-1; possibly TRBD1 for D (5 bases). Germline CDR1 and CDR2: SGHTA and FQGTGA. The CDR3 is made up of 15 amino acids. Deletions cut 3 bases from V and 8 bases from J, with 17 bases between. The CDR3 DNA follows: TGTGCCAGCAGCTTTTCCTCGGCAGGGTGGGATGAGCAGTTCTTC. Its translation is CASSFSSAGWDEQFF. The variable domain in full, completed from reference TRBV7-3 and TRBJ2-1, reads GAGVSQTPSNKVTEKGKYVELRCDPISGHTALYWYRQSLGQGPEFLIYFQGTGAADDSGLPNDRFFAVRPEGSVSTLKIQRTERGDSAVYLCASSFSSAGWDEQFFGPGTRLTVL.

The V and J genes are TRBV6-5 and TRBJ1-2; a weak D match, TRBD1 (6 bases). The CDR3 spans 16 residues. The V end was cut by 0 bases, the J end by 4 bases, with 15 bases between. Germline V gene lookup returns CDR1 MNHEY and CDR2 SVGAGI. CDR3 loop: CASSYSGRGGTYGYTF. The DNA for the CDR3 is TGTGCCAGCAGTTACTCGGGCAGGGGAGGGACCTATGGCTACACCTTC.

The CDR3 DNA reads TGTGCCAGCAGCTCGACTAGCGTAACCTACTACAATGAGCAGTTCTTC. This gives the protein CASSSTSVTYYNEQFF. The chain employs TRBV7-2 and TRBJ2-1; 8 positions match TRBD2. V dropped 4 bases and J dropped 3; count of bases not matched to a gene: 8. Germline V gene lookup returns CDR1 SGHTA and CDR2 FQGNSA. The CDR3 spans 16 residues.

V gene TRBV18 combines with J gene TRBJ2-1; the match to TRBD1 covers 8 bases. This CDR3 contains 15 residues. Germline lookup yields CDR1 KGHSH and CDR2 LQKENI. J gave up 4 bases and V 4 bases, and 6 bases lay outside the gene matches. For the CDR3, the DNA is TGTGCCAGCTCACTAGCAGGGGGCCCGTACAATGAGCAGTTCTTC. This encodes CASSLAGGPYNEQFF.

This sequence joins TRBV11-2 and TRBJ2-5, with 10 bases that match TRBD1. The CDR3 covers 15 residues. Trimming removed 3 bases from V and 6 bases from J; junction bases left unmatched: 7. Germline V gene data show CDR1 as SGHAT and CDR2 as FQNNGV. The CDR3 loop reads CASSFGTGASKTQYF. For the CDR3, the DNA is TGTGCCAGCAGCTTCGGGACAGGGGCGTCGAAGACCCAGTACTTC.

This clone was recorded only once. The chain recombines TRBV11-3 with TRBJ2-2; 7 bases are shared with TRBD1. Looked up from germline, CDR1 is SGHNT and CDR2 is YENEEA. V trimming: 3 bases; J trimming: 4 bases; junction bases outside the gene matches: 5. This CDR3 is 15 amino acids long. The CDR3 here is CASSFEGAGTGELFF. CDR3 nucleotide sequence: TGTGCCAGCAGCTTCGAGGGGGCTGGCACCGGGGAGCTGTTTTTT.